This entry lists 5 T cell receptor beta chains sequenced from one sample in a study of T cells in Graves' hyperthyroidism and ophthalmopathy. RNA transcripts served as the template for amplifying TCR beta CDR3 regions. The TCR CDR3 first-round RT-PCR relied on the HTBI primer set. A single record per CDR3 protein comes from TCRdb applying MiXCR to the multiplex PCR reads. The sample holds under 350,000 distinct CDR3 sequences; 21% are singletons and the top ten take about 50%. The sequenced material came from blood. The origin of the receptors is a woman in her 50s with Graves' hyperthyroidism.

The chain couples TRBV6-2 or TRBV6-3 to TRBJ2-7; D gene ambiguous. Trimming took off 5 bases at V and 7 bases at J, with 12 bases between the two ends. The CDR3 has 12 residues. CDR1 and CDR2 from the germline V gene are MNHEY and SVGEGT. CDR3 in amino acids: CASSLKKGEQYF. CDR3 in DNA: TGTGCCAGCAGTCTTAAGAAAGGGGAGCAGTACTTC.

This clonotype has only one observation. The J gene is TRBJ1-5, the V gene TRBV19, with a tentative D call TRBD1 (5 bases). The V end was cut by 10 bases, the J end by 4 bases, with 14 bases between. Germline V CDR1 and CDR2: LNHDA, SQIVND (reference sequence). This CDR3 comprises 13 residues. As DNA, the CDR3 is TGTGCCACCCAAACGGGGGGAAATCAGCCCCAGCATTTT. This translates into CATQTGGNQPQHF.

The gene calls are TRBV4-1 and TRBJ2-7; D is undetermined. This CDR3 is 15 amino acids long. Trimming removed 4 bases at V and 4 bases at J, with 17 bases between. CDR1 is MGHRA and CDR2 is YSYEKL in the germline V gene. CDR3 in DNA: TGCGCCAGCAGCCCCCAACCGGAGTGGGCTTACGAGCAGTACTTC. Its translation is CASSPQPEWAYEQYF.

This clonotype was counted ten times or more. CDR3 amino acids: CASSYGQGGQPQHF. CDR3 nucleotides: TGCGCCAGCAGCTACGGACAGGGCGGTCAGCCCCAGCATTTT. This chain uses TRBV5-1 with TRBJ1-5; TRBD1 matches at 8 bases. Unmatched junction bases numbered 5, after V lost 3 bases and J lost 6 bases. The CDR3 length is 14 residues. Per the germline V gene, CDR1 is SGHRS and CDR2 is YFSETQ.

Only a few counts were recorded for this clonotype. CDR3 residues: CASSPISGNTIYF. CDR3 sequence (DNA): TGCGCCAGCAGCCCCATATCGGGAAACACCATATATTTT. The chain employs TRBV5-1 and TRBJ1-3; D is unresolved. There are 13 residues in the CDR3. V was cut by 4 bases and J by 4 bases, with 9 bases left in between. Per the germline V gene, CDR1 is SGHRS and CDR2 is YFSETQ.